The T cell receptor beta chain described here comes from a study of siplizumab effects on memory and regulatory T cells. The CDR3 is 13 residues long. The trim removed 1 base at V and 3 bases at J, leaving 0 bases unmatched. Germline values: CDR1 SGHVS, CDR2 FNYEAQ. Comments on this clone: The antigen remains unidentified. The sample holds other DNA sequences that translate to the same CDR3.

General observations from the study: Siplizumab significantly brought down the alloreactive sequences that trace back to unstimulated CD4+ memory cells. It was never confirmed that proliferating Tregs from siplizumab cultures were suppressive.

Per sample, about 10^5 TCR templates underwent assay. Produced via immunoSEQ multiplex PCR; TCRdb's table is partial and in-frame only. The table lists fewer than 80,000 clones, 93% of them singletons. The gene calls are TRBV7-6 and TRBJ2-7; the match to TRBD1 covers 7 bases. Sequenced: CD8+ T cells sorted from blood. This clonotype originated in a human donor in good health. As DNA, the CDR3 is TGTGCCAGCAGCTTAGGGACAGGCTACGAGCAGTACTTC. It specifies CASSLGTGYEQYF.